This TCR beta chain appears in the sequencing data of a study of blood T cell repertoires in COVID-19. Turning to the study itself: Sources were T cells, B-cell-depleted T cells, or PBMCs; the material itself was cDNA or gDNA.

The table came from immunoSEQ multiplex PCR; TCRdb's copy has only in-frame clones and leaves some out. The data hold roughly 140,000 clones, with 70% to 90% observed a single time. This clone is a singleton in its sample. Sequenced material: peripheral blood. The sequence came from a woman in her fifties or sixties with COVID-19, enrolled during active disease.

CDR3: CASSFREGNSPLHF. The CDR3 nucleotides are TGTGCCAGCAGTTTCAGGGAAGGTAATTCACCCCTCCACTTT. The chain joins TRBV27 to TRBJ1-6; possible D gene TRBD1, 5 bases. Germline CDR1 reads MNHEY; CDR2 reads SMNVEV (reference sequence). V was cut by 3 bases and J by 6 bases, with 9 bases left in between. CDR3 size: 14 residues.